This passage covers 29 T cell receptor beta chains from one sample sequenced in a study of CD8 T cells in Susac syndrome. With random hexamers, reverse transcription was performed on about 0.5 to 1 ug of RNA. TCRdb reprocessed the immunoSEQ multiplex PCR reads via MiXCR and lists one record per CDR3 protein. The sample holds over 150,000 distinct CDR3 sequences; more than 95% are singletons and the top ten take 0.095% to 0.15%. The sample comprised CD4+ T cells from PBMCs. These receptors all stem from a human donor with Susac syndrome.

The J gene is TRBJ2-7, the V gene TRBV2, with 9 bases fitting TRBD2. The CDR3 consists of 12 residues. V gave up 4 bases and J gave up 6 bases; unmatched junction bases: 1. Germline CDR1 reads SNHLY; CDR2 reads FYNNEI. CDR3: CASSVREGEQYF. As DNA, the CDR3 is TGTGCCAGCAGTGTGCGGGAGGGCGAGCAGTACTTC.

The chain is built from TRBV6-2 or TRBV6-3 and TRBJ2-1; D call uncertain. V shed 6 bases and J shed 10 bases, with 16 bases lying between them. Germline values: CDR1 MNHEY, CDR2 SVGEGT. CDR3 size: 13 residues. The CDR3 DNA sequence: TGTGCCAGCAGCTCCGGGCCCCGCCCCGAGCAGTTCTTC. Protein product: CASSSGPRPEQFF.

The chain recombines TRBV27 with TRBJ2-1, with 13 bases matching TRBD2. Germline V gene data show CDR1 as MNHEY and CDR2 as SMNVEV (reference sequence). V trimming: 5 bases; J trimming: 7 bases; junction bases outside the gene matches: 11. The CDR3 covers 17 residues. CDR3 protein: CASSPRTSGRWGNEQFF. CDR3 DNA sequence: TGTGCCAGCAGTCCCCGGACTAGCGGGAGATGGGGGAATGAGCAGTTCTTC.

The CDR3 DNA follows: TGCAGTGCTATCACAGGGCCCTACGAGCAGTACGTC. Its translation is CSAITGPYEQYV. This rearrangement joins TRBV20-1 to TRBJ2-7; a possible D gene is TRBD1 (6 bases). Germline V CDR1 and CDR2: DFQATT, SNEGSKA (reference sequence). Trimming shortened V by 4 bases and J by 2 bases, and 9 bases separated the two germline ends. The CDR3 spans 12 residues.

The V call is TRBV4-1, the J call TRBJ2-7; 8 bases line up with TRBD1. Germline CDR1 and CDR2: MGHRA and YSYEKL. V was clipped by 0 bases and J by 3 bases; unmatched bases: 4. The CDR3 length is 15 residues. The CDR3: CASSQESTGGYEQYV. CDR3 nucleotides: TGCGCCAGCAGCCAAGAAAGCACAGGGGGCTACGAGCAGTACGTC.

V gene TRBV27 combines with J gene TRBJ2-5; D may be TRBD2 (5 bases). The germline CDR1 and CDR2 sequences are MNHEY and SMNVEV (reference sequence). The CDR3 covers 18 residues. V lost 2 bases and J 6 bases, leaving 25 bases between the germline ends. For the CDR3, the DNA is TGTGCCAGCAGTTTAAGGAAGGTCGAGGGCTGGGGTGGGCAGACCCAGTACTTC. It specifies CASSLRKVEGWGGQTQYF.

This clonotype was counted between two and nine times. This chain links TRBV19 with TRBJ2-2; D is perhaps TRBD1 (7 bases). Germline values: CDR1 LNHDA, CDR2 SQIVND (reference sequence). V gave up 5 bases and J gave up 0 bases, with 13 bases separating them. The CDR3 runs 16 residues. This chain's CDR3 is CASSPGGQPNTGELFF. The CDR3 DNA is TGTGCCAGTAGTCCCGGGGGACAGCCGAACACCGGGGAGCTGTTTTTT.

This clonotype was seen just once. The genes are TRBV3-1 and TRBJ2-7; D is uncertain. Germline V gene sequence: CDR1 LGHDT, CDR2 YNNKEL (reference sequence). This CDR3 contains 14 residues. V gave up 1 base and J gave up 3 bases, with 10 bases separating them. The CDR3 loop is CASSQGAGIYEQYF. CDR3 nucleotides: TGTGCCAGCAGCCAAGGGGCCGGAATCTACGAGCAGTACTTC.

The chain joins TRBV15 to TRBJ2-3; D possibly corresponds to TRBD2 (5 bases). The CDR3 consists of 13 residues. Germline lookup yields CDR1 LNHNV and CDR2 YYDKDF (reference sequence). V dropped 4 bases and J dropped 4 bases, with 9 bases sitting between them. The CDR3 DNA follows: TGTGCCACCAGCATGGCGGGTGCAGATACGCAGTATTTT. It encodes CATSMAGADTQYF.

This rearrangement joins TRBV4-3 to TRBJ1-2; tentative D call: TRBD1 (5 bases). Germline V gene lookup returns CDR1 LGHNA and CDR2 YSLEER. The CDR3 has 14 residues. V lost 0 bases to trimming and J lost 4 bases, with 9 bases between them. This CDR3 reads CASSQDAGLYGYTF. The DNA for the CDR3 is TGCGCCAGCAGCCAAGATGCGGGGCTCTATGGCTACACCTTC.

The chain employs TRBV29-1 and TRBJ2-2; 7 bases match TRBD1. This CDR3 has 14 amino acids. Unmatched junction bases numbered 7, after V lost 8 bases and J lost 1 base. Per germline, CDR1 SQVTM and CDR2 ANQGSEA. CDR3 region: CSTKTGMNTGELFF. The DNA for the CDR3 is TGCAGCACGAAGACAGGGATGAACACCGGGGAGCTGTTTTTT.

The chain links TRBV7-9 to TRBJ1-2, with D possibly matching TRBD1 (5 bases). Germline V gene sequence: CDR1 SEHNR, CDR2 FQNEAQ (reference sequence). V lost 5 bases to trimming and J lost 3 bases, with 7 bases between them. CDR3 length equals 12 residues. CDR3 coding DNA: TGTGCCAGCAGCCCACAGGACTATGGCTACACCTTC. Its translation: CASSPQDYGYTF.

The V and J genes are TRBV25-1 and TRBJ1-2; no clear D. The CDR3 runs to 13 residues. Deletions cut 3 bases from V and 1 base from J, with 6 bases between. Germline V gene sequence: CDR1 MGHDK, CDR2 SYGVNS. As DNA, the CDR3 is TGTGCCAGCAGTGACACGGTTAACTATGGCTACACCTTC. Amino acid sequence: CASSDTVNYGYTF.

The CDR3 is CSARDPSKGQPQHF. The CDR3 DNA is TGCAGTGCTAGAGATCCCTCAAAAGGGCAGCCCCAGCATTTT. The rearrangement links TRBV20-1 to TRBJ1-5; D is uncertain. V gave up 0 bases and J gave up 7 bases, with 13 bases separating them. Germline-derived CDR1 and CDR2 are DFQATT and SNEGSKA (reference sequence). CDR3 length: 14 residues.

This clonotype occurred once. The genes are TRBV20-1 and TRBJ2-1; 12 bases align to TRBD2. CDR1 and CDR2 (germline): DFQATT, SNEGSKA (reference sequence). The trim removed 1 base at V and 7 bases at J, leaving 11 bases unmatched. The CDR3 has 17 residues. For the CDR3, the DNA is TGCAGTGCTAGAGCCTCTATGACTAGCGGGAGCGGGAATGAGCAGTTCTTC. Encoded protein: CSARASMTSGSGNEQFF.

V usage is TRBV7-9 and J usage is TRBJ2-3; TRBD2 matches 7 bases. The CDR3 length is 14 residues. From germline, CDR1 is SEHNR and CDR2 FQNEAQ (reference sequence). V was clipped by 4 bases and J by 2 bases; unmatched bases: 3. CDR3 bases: TGTGCCAGCAGCTCCAGCGGGGTCACAGATACGCAGTATTTT. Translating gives CASSSSGVTDTQYF. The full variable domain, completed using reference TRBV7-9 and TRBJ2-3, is DTGVSQNPRHKITKRGQNVTFRCDPISEHNRLYWYRQTLGQGPEFLTYFQNEAQLEKSRLLSDRFSAERPKGSFSTLEIQRTEQGDSAMYLCASSSSGVTDTQYFGPGTRLTVL.

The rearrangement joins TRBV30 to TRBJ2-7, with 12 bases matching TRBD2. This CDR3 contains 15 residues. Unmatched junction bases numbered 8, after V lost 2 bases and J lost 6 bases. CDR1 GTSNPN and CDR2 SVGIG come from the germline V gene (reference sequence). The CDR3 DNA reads TGTGCCTGGAGTTCCCCGGGACTAGCGGGCGGCGAGCAGTACTTC. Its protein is CAWSSPGLAGGEQYF.

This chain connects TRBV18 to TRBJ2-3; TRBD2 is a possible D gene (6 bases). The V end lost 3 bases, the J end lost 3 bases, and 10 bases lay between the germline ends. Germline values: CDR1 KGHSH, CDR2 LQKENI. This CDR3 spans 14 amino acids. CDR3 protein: CASSPEAGTDTQYF. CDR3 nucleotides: TGTGCCAGCTCACCGGAGGCGGGGACAGATACGCAGTATTTT.

The CDR3 DNA is TGTGCCACCAGTGAGCGGACAGGGCGGGTCAATGAGCAGTTCTTC. This sequence encodes CATSERTGRVNEQFF. The rearrangement joins TRBV24-1 to TRBJ2-1; 8 nucleotides align to TRBD1. Losses at the gene ends were 4 bases for V and 6 bases for J; bases not matched to a gene: 7. CDR1 is KGHDR, CDR2 SFDVKD, per germline. This CDR3 is built from 15 residues.

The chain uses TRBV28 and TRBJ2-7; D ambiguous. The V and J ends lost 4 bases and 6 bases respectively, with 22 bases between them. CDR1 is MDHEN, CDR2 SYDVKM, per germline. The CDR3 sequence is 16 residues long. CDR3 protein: CASSSPSRAPGGEQYF. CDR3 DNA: TGTGCCAGCAGTTCCCCCAGCCGGGCTCCCGGCGGCGAGCAGTACTTC.

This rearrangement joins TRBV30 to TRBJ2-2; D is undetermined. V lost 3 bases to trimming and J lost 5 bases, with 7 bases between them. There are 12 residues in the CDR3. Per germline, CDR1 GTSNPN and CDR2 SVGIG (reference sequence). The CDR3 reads CAWSRTTGELFF. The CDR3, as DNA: TGTGCCTGGAGCCGGACGACCGGGGAGCTGTTTTTT.

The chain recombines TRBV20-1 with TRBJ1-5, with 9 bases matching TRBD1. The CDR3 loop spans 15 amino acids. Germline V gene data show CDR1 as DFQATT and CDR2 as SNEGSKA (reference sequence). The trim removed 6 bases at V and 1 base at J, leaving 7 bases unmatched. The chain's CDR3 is CSAPTGGASNQPQHF. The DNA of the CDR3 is TGCAGTGCCCCGACAGGGGGTGCAAGCAATCAGCCCCAGCATTTT.

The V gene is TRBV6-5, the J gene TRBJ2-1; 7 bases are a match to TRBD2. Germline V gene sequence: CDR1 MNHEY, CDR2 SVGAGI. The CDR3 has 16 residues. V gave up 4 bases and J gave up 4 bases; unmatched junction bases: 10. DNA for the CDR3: TGTGCCAGCAGTTCCTCAGCTAGCGGTTTATACAATGAGCAGTTCTTC. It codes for CASSSSASGLYNEQFF.

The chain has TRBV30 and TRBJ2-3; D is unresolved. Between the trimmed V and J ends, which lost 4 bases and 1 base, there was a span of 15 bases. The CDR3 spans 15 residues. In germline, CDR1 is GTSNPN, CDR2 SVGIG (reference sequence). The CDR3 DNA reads TGTGCCTGGACCCCACGGTTGGCTGGCACAGATACGCAGTATTTT. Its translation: CAWTPRLAGTDTQYF.

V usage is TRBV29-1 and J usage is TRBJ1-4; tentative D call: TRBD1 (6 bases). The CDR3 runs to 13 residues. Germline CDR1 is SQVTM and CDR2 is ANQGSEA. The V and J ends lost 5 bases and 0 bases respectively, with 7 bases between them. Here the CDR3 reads CSVSGATNEKLFF. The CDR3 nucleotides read TGCAGCGTTTCAGGGGCAACTAATGAAAAACTGTTTTTT.

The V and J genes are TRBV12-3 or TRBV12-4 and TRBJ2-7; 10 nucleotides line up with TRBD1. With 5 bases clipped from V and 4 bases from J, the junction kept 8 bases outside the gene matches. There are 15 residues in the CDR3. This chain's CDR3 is CASSRQGAGTYEQYF. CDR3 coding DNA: TGTGCCAGCAGTCGACAGGGGGCGGGGACTTACGAGCAGTACTTC.

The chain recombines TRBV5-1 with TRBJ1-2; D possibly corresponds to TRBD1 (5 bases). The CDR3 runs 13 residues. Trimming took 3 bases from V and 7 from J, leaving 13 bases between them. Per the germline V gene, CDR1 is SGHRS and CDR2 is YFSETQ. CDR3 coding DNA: TGCGCCAGCAGCTGGGGGACCGACCTTGGCTACACCTTC. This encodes CASSWGTDLGYTF.

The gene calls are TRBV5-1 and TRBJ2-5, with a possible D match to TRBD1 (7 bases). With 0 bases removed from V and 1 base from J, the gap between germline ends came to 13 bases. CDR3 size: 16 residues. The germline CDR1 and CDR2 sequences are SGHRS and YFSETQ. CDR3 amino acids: CASSLGGTDVQETQYF. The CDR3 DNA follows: TGCGCCAGCAGCTTGGGCGGGACAGATGTCCAAGAGACCCAGTACTTC.

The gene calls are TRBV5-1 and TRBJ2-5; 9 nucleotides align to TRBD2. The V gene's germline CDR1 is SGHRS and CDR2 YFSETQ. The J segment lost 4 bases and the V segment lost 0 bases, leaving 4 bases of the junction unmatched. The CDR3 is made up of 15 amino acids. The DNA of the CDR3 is TGCGCCAGCAGCTTGGGTAGGACTAGCGTAGAGACCCAGTACTTC. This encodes CASSLGRTSVETQYF.